What follows describes a single T cell receptor beta chain. This record belongs to a study of shared clonotypes between healthy human individuals. Germline V lookup: CDR1 MNHNS, CDR2 SASEGT. The CDR3 spans 15 residues. V lost 1 base, J lost 6 bases, and 13 bases lay in between. Sequenced by immunoSEQ multiplex PCR; TCRdb stores in-frame clones only, minus some. The data contain approximately 1,000,000 clones, approximately 80% of them singletons. The chain combines TRBV6-1 with TRBJ2-1; D perhaps matches TRBD2 (6 bases). The sequenced material came from memory CD4+ T cells from PBMCs. Subset described: CD45RA-negative fraction. This clonotype was sampled from a man aged 18 to 30 in good health. Some clones in this sample may be carry-over from other donors' samples. Here the CDR3 DNA reads TGTGCCAGCAGTGAAGAGTCTGCGGGGCGCAATGAGCAGTTCTTC. Protein: CASSEESAGRNEQFF.